The 20 T cell receptor beta chains reported below all come from one sample, sequenced in a study of OX40 agonist ivuxolimab in advanced cancers. Produced via immunoSEQ multiplex PCR; TCRdb's table is partial and in-frame only. The sample consists of about 77,000 clones, just under 90% of them appearing once. This sample comprised CD4+ or CD8+ T cells sorted from blood, obtained in a trial of the OX40 agonist ivuxolimab. These TCRs come from an adult with an advanced solid tumor such as melanoma, head and neck, liver or kidney cancer.

The chain recombines TRBV6-7 with TRBJ1-2; TRBD1 aligns across 8 bases. TRBV6-7 counts as an open reading frame of uncertain function. The V and J ends lost 5 bases and 3 bases, in that order; junction bases with no gene match: 8. The CDR3 totals 15 residues. The CDR3 here is CASSPRTGTYYGYTF. The CDR3 DNA reads as TGTGCCAGCAGTCCCCGGACAGGGACTTACTATGGCTACACCTTC.

This sequence joins TRBV5-4 and TRBJ2-1; 9 positions agree with TRBD1. This CDR3 comprises 14 residues. V shed 8 bases and J 2 bases; nucleotides not matched to a gene: 5. The germline CDR1 and CDR2 sequences are SGHNT and YYREEE (reference sequence). The CDR3 loop reads CASRGQGAYNEQFF. Written as DNA, the CDR3 is TGTGCCAGTAGGGGACAGGGTGCCTACAATGAGCAGTTCTTC. Based on the CDR3 plus reference TRBV5-4 and TRBJ2-1, the full variable domain is ETGVTQSPTHLIKTRGQQVTLRCSSQSGHNTVSWYQQALGQGPQFIFQYYREEENGRGNFPPRFSGLQFPNYSSELNVNALELDDSALYLCASRGQGAYNEQFFGPGTRLTVL.

This clone was seen only once. The chain's CDR3 is CSVQGARGGGEGGKNIQYF. The CDR3 DNA is TGCAGCGTTCAGGGGGCGCGGGGTGGGGGTGAAGGTGGCAAAAACATTCAGTACTTC. The genes are TRBV29-1 and TRBJ2-4; TRBD1 agrees at 8 bases. The CDR3 has 19 amino acids. The junction had 21 bases not matched to a gene; V was cut back by 5 bases and J by 3 bases. CDR1 is SQVTM and CDR2 is ANQGSEA in the germline V gene.

The chain links TRBV30 to TRBJ2-7; D possibly corresponds to TRBD2 (5 bases). The CDR3 runs 12 residues. Trimming took off 3 bases at V and 6 bases at J, with 12 bases between the two ends. The germline V gene encodes CDR1 GTSNPN and CDR2 SVGIG (reference sequence). The CDR3 loop is CAWSPGRPEQYF. The CDR3 DNA is TGTGCCTGGAGCCCGGGGAGACCCGAGCAGTACTTC.

The chain joins TRBV21-1 to TRBJ2-1; TRBD2 is the table's D call, not checked against the DNA. TRBV21-1 is labeled a pseudogene. There are 17 residues in the CDR3. CDR3 sequence: CASSREAASGRLDEQFF. CDR3 nucleotide sequence: TGTGCCAGCAGCAGAGAGGCCGCTAGCGGGAGACTAGATGAGCAGTTCTTC.

The chain recombines TRBV15 with TRBJ1-1, with a possible D match to TRBD1 (5 bases). The CDR3 has 17 amino acids. CDR1 LNHNV and CDR2 YYDKDF come from the germline V gene (reference sequence). Trimming stripped 0 bases from V and 4 bases from J, with 18 bases between. CDR3 in amino acids: CATSREKSSGMPTEAFF. CDR3 DNA: TGTGCCACCAGCAGAGAAAAATCGTCAGGGATGCCCACTGAAGCTTTCTTT. Filled out from reference TRBV15 and TRBJ1-1, the complete variable domain reads DAMVIQNPRYQVTQFGKPVTLSCSQTLNHNVMYWYQQKSSQAPKLLFHYYDKDFNNEADTPDNFQSRRPNTSFCFLDIRSPGLGDTAMYLCATSREKSSGMPTEAFFGQGTRLTVV.

The chain carries TRBV2 and TRBJ1-2, with 7 positions matching TRBD1. Losses at the gene ends were 3 bases for V and 4 bases for J; bases not matched to a gene: 5. Germline V gives CDR1 SNHLY, CDR2 FYNNEI. The CDR3 loop spans 14 amino acids. The chain's CDR3 is CASSDQGTAYGYTF. CDR3 nucleotide sequence: TGTGCCAGCAGTGACCAGGGGACAGCCTATGGCTACACCTTC.

The V and J genes are TRBV2 and TRBJ1-4; D perhaps matches TRBD1 (5 bases). The CDR3 is 13 residues long. Germline V lookup: CDR1 SNHLY, CDR2 FYNNEI. V dropped 3 bases and J dropped 10 bases, with 12 bases sitting between them. This CDR3 reads CASSEGRGGKLFF. The CDR3 DNA follows: TGTGCCAGCAGTGAGGGTAGGGGAGGAAAACTGTTTTTT. Complete variable domain (other parts from reference TRBV2 and TRBJ1-4): EPEVTQTPSHQVTQMGQEVILRCVPISNHLYFYWYRQILGQKVEFLVSFYNNEISEKSEIFDDQFSVERPDGSNFTLKIRSTKLEDSAMYFCASSEGRGGKLFFGSGTQLSVL.

The rearrangement links TRBV7-9 to TRBJ2-5; D not resolved. V was trimmed by 1 base and J by 1 base, leaving 4 bases between them. CDR3 length equals 13 residues. Germline-derived CDR1 and CDR2 are SEHNR and FQNEAQ (reference sequence). Written as DNA, the CDR3 is TGTGCCAGCAGCTTAGGAGCCCAAGAGACCCAGTACTTC. This gives the protein CASSLGAQETQYF.

This clone was observed a handful of times. This chain joins TRBV28 and TRBJ1-5; unclear D gene. V was clipped by 1 base and J by 1 base, with 8 bases between them. Germline V gene data show CDR1 as MDHEN and CDR2 as SYDVKM. The CDR3 runs 15 residues. CDR3: CASSLYERSNQPQHF. As DNA, the CDR3 is TGTGCCAGCAGTTTATACGAGAGGAGCAATCAGCCCCAGCATTTT.

This clone was detected a few times. The chain recombines TRBV2 with TRBJ2-5; D is unresolved. Per the germline V gene, CDR1 is SNHLY and CDR2 is FYNNEI. The germline V and J ends were trimmed by 10 bases and 5 bases, with 20 bases remaining between them. The CDR3 is 14 residues long. CDR3 nucleotide sequence: TGTGCCACGGCCCGATTAACCCAGCAGGAGACCCAGTACTTC. Translation gives CATARLTQQETQYF.

The rearrangement links TRBV19 to TRBJ2-1, with TRBD2 as a possible D gene (6 bases). Between the trimmed V and J ends, which lost 1 base and 9 bases, there was a span of 19 bases. Looked up from germline, CDR1 is LNHDA and CDR2 is SQIVND (reference sequence). The CDR3 has 16 amino acids. CDR3 sequence: CASSIAGGMVFGEQFF. CDR3 bases: TGTGCCAGTAGTATAGCAGGCGGGATGGTTTTCGGTGAGCAGTTCTTC.

Of note for this clone: Other DNA sequences in this sample translate to the same CDR3. The V and J genes are TRBV9 and TRBJ2-1; D remains ambiguous. V shed 2 bases and J shed 0 bases, with 6 bases lying between them. The CDR3 extends over 14 amino acids. Germline V gives CDR1 SGDLS, CDR2 YYNGEE. In DNA form, the CDR3 reads TGTGCCAGCAGCGTCGCTAGCTCCTACAATGAGCAGTTCTTC. Encoded protein: CASSVASSYNEQFF.

J is TRBJ2-3 and V is TRBV7-6; possible D gene TRBD2, 6 bases. With 4 bases removed from V and 4 bases from J, the gap between germline ends came to 12 bases. This CDR3 has 14 residues. Germline V gives CDR1 SGHVS, CDR2 FNYEAQ. In nucleotides, the CDR3 is TGTGCCAGCAGCTCCAACGGGAGTCCAGATACGCAGTATTTT. Its protein product is CASSSNGSPDTQYF.

V and J are TRBV5-4 and TRBJ2-3; the D is unclear. Germline assignment: CDR1 SGHNT and CDR2 YYREEE (reference sequence). The CDR3 runs to 11 residues. The V end lost 3 bases, the J end lost 6 bases, and 5 bases lay between the germline ends. DNA for the CDR3: TGTGCCAGCAGCTCCAGGGATACGCAGTATTTT. Its translation is CASSSRDTQYF.

This rearrangement joins TRBV5-1 to TRBJ2-1; possibly TRBD1 or TRBD2 for D (6 bases each). Trimming pared 3 bases from V and 6 bases from J, leaving 16 bases between. The germline V gene encodes CDR1 SGHRS and CDR2 YFSETQ. The CDR3 sequence is 15 residues long. CDR3 in DNA: TGCGCCAGCAGCTCCACTATAGGAGGGGGCAATGAGCAGTTCTTC. This sequence encodes CASSSTIGGGNEQFF.

The chain joins TRBV28 to TRBJ2-7, with 10 nucleotides matching TRBD1. Germline V gene lookup returns CDR1 MDHEN and CDR2 SYDVKM. This CDR3 is built from 14 residues. The J segment lost 3 bases and the V segment lost 6 bases, leaving 5 bases of the junction unmatched. Here the CDR3 reads CASSPGTGDYEQYF. For the CDR3, the DNA is TGTGCCAGCAGCCCCGGGACAGGGGACTACGAGCAGTACTTC.

The V and J genes are TRBV7-2 and TRBJ2-3, with unresolved D. Germline CDR1 is SGHTA and CDR2 is FQGNSA. The CDR3 covers 14 residues. V was pared by 5 bases and J by 4 bases, with 13 bases between. CDR3 loop: CASSLNGFADTQYF. The CDR3 DNA sequence: TGTGCCAGCAGCCTAAATGGGTTCGCAGATACGCAGTATTTT.

V usage is TRBV5-1 and J usage is TRBJ1-1, with 8 bases matching TRBD1. Looked up from germline, CDR1 is SGHRS and CDR2 is YFSETQ. J gave up 5 bases and V 0 bases, and 9 bases lay outside the gene matches. This CDR3 has 16 residues. CDR3 nucleotide sequence: TGCGCCAGCAGCTTGGGGTCAGGGGGCCTGTTAACTGAAGCTTTCTTT. This sequence encodes CASSLGSGGLLTEAFF.

About this clone itself: At the DNA level, this CDR3 is encoded by other sequences in the same sample as well. The rearrangement uses TRBV5-1 and TRBJ2-2; D unclear. In germline, CDR1 is SGHRS, CDR2 YFSETQ. Trimming stripped 0 bases from V and 0 bases from J, with 6 bases between. The CDR3 length is 15 residues. The CDR3 is CASSLGLTNTGELFF. CDR3 bases: TGCGCCAGCAGCTTGGGACTTACGAACACCGGGGAGCTGTTTTTT.